The entry below describes one T cell receptor beta chain. Its specificity is unknown. Punch biopsies of lesional scalp, plus peripheral blood, were taken from alopecia areata patients. Separation by sorting yielded CD4+ and CD8+ T cells from PBMCs. The data belong to a study of CD8+ T cells in alopecia areata. Study conclusions and caveats: Scalp data also include sequences from resident alphabeta T cells of normal skin. Researchers report lesional scalp, most notably alopecia totalis/universalis, outstripped normal scalp in clonality.

RNA was isolated and reverse transcribed to cDNA, the sequencing template. Assay: immunoSEQ multiplex PCR; the TCRdb copy retains only in-frame clones and omits some. The data show almost 35,000 clones, 55% seen once. The CDR3 extends over 13 amino acids. Germline CDR1 is SGHVS and CDR2 is FQNEAQ. Deletions cut 3 bases from V and 4 bases from J, with 9 bases between. The specimen sequenced was NKG2D-high CD8+ T cells sorted from blood. The TCR was taken from a human donor with alopecia areata. The J gene is TRBJ1-2, the V gene TRBV7-8; a weak D match, TRBD1 (5 bases). This chain's CDR3 is CASSFGGTYGYTF. In DNA form, the CDR3 reads TGTGCCAGCAGCTTTGGGGGGACCTATGGCTACACCTTC.